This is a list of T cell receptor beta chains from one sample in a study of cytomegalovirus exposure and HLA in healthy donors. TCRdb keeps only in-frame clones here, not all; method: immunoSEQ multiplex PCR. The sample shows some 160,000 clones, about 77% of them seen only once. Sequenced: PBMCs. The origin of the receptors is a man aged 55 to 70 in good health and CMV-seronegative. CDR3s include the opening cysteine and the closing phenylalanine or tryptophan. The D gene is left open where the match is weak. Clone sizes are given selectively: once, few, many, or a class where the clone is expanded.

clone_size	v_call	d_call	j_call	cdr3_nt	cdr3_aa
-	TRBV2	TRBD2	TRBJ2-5	TGTGCCAGCAGCCTAATGGGACTAGCGGAAGAGACCCAGTACTTC	CASSLMGLAEETQYF
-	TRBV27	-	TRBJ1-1	TGTGCCAGCAGTCGAGTCAGGGGATGGGCTGAAGCTTTCTTT	CASSRVRGWAEAFF
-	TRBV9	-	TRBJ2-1	TGTGCCAGCAGCGTAGAGGGCGGGGTCTCCTACAATGAGCAGTTCTTC	CASSVEGGVSYNEQFF
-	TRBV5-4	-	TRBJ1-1	TGTGCCAGCAGCTTATCTACAGGGAACACTGAAGCTTTCTTT	CASSLSTGNTEAFF
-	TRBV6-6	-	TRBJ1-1	TGTGCCAGCAGTTTACAGGTGAACACTGAAGCTTTCTTT	CASSLQVNTEAFF
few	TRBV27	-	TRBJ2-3	TGTGCCAGCAGTTTACTGTCTAGCACAGATACGCAGTATTTT	CASSLLSSTDTQYF
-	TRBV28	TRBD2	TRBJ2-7	TGTGCCAGCAGTCCCGGGACTAACCACGAGCAGTACTTC	CASSPGTNHEQYF
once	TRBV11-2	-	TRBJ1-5	TGTGCCAGCAGCTTAAGTTCGGGCGGGGGTCAGCCCCAGCATTTT	CASSLSSGGGQPQHF
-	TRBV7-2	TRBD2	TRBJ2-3	TGTGCCAGCAGCCCGGGACTAGCGGGAGGATTTACGCAGTATTTT	CASSPGLAGGFTQYF
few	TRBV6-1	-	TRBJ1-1	TGTGCCAGCAGCCACAGGACAGACTCCAACACTGAAGCTTTCTTT	CASSHRTDSNTEAFF
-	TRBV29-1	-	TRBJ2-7	TGCAGCGTTGAAAAGCCGAGCGGGCGGGGCCCGGAGCAGTACTTC	CSVEKPSGRGPEQYF